This passage covers 17 T cell receptor beta chains from one sample sequenced in a study of T cells in Graves' hyperthyroidism and ophthalmopathy. The source material, RNA transcripts, was used to amplify TCR beta CDR3 regions. HTBI primers were employed in a first-round RT-PCR of the TCR CDR3. TCRdb called the multiplex PCR reads again in MiXCR, with one record for every CDR3 protein. Of 700,000 or so distinct CDR3 sequences detected, about a sixth appear once; the ten largest clones hold over 7.5%. The sequencing input was blood. These TCRs come from a young man with Graves' hyperthyroidism.

This rearrangement joins TRBV19 to TRBJ2-7; 12 positions match TRBD1. V shed 6 bases, J shed 5 bases, and the junction held 2 bases outside the gene matches. Per the germline V gene, CDR1 is LNHDA and CDR2 is SQIVND (reference sequence). CDR3 length equals 13 residues. DNA of the CDR3: TGTGCCAGTAGGGGACAGGGGGCTGACGAGCAGTACTTC. It yields the protein CASRGQGADEQYF.

At least ten counts were recorded for this clonotype. The chain couples TRBV27 to TRBJ2-7; tentatively, D is TRBD1 (6 bases). Trimming removed 4 bases at V and 2 bases at J, with 12 bases between. This CDR3 comprises 14 residues. From germline, CDR1 is MNHEY and CDR2 SMNVEV (reference sequence). Written as DNA, the CDR3 is TGTGCCAGCAGTTCCCTGACAGGAACCTACGAGCAGTACTTC. It is translated as CASSSLTGTYEQYF.

The J gene is TRBJ1-1, the V gene TRBV7-9; 9 positions agree with TRBD1. CDR1 is SEHNR and CDR2 is FQNEAQ in the germline V gene (reference sequence). After removal of 5 bases from V and 1 base from J, the junction contained 5 bases not matched to a gene. There are 15 residues in the CDR3. The CDR3 region is CASSPTGGKNTEAFF. DNA of the CDR3: TGTGCCAGCAGCCCGACAGGGGGGAAGAACACTGAAGCTTTCTTT.

The V call is TRBV30, the J call TRBJ1-5; D is unclear. This CDR3 is 15 amino acids long. Trimming pared 1 base from V and 4 bases from J, leaving 14 bases between. Germline V gives CDR1 GTSNPN, CDR2 SVGIG (reference sequence). The CDR3 bases are TGTGCCTGGAGTGAGAAGGGTCTGGGAAATCAGCCCCAGCATTTT. This translates into CAWSEKGLGNQPQHF.

This clonotype was seen a few times. The J gene is TRBJ2-7, the V gene TRBV10-3; D is unclear. V lost 3 bases to trimming and J lost 0 bases, with 12 bases between them. The CDR3 consists of 15 residues. Germline CDR1 ENHRY, CDR2 SYGVKD. Here the CDR3 reads CAISEVAVSSYEQYF. CDR3 coding DNA: TGTGCCATCAGTGAAGTGGCGGTAAGCTCCTACGAGCAGTACTTC.

The table lists this clonotype with many counts. The chain has TRBV18 and TRBJ2-7; TRBD2 matches 9 bases. The CDR3 totals 15 residues. Germline assignment: CDR1 KGHSH and CDR2 LQKENI. V was pared by 3 bases and J by 2 bases, with 5 bases of the junction left unmatched. CDR3 DNA sequence: TGTGCCAGCTCACCCCTAGCGGGGCAAACCTACGAGCAGTACTTC. Its translation is CASSPLAGQTYEQYF. Together with reference TRBV18 and TRBJ2-7, the CDR3 gives the full variable domain: NAGVMQNPRHLVRRRGQEARLRCSPMKGHSHVYWYRQLPEEGLKFMVYLQKENIIDESGMPKERFSAEFPKEGPSILRIQQVVRGDSAAYFCASSPLAGQTYEQYFGPGTRLTVT.

The sample holds many counts of this clonotype. V and J are TRBV30 and TRBJ2-7, with 8 positions matching TRBD1. There are 14 residues in the CDR3. The trim removed 3 bases at V and 4 bases at J, leaving 8 bases unmatched. CDR1 and CDR2 (germline): GTSNPN, SVGIG (reference sequence). CDR3 nucleotides: TGTGCCTGGAGCGCCCGCGACAGGGGATACGAGCAGTACTTC. This translates into CAWSARDRGYEQYF.

This clonotype was seen ten or more times. The V call is TRBV20-1, the J call TRBJ2-1; possibly TRBD2 for D (5 bases). CDR3 length: 13 amino acids. Looked up from germline, CDR1 is DFQATT and CDR2 is SNEGSKA (reference sequence). CDR3 in DNA: TGCAGGGGCTCGAGCGGAATTGAGAATGAGCAGTTCTTC. Protein sequence: CRGSSGIENEQFF.

This clonotype was counted a few times. The CDR3 region has the DNA TGCGCCAGCAGCCAAGAGGTCAGCGTCGAGACCCAGTACTTC. Residues: CASSQEVSVETQYF. The chain is built from TRBV4-3 and TRBJ2-5; D not certain. From germline, CDR1 is LGHNA and CDR2 YSLEER. V shed 0 bases and J shed 5 bases, with 10 bases lying between them. This CDR3 contains 14 residues.

V usage is TRBV19 and J usage is TRBJ1-3; the D is unclear. Deletions cut 6 bases from V and 0 bases from J, with 9 bases between. CDR3 length: 14 amino acids. Germline values: CDR1 LNHDA, CDR2 SQIVND (reference sequence). The CDR3 bases are TGTGCCAGTAGCACCGGATTCTCTGGAAACACCATATATTTT. As protein: CASSTGFSGNTIYF.

This clonotype was counted between two and nine times. Written as DNA, the CDR3 is TGTGCCAGCAGCTTTTCCCGAATGCATGAGCAGTTCTTC. Its protein product is CASSFSRMHEQFF. The chain joins TRBV7-9 to TRBJ2-1; D gene unclear. This CDR3 has 13 residues. The V end lost 3 bases, the J end lost 8 bases, and 11 bases lay between the germline ends. From germline, CDR1 is SEHNR and CDR2 FQNEAQ (reference sequence).

This clonotype has at least ten counts. The chain is built from TRBV12-3 or TRBV12-4 and TRBJ2-7; D is unresolved. V was shortened by 5 bases and J by 0 bases, with 11 bases between the two germline ends. The CDR3 has 14 residues. The CDR3 region is CASSRTESSYEQYF. The CDR3 coding sequence is TGTGCCAGCAGTCGGACGGAGAGCTCCTACGAGCAGTACTTC.

This sequence joins TRBV6-2 or TRBV6-3 and TRBJ2-1; D not resolved. Germline V gene lookup returns CDR1 MNHEY and CDR2 SVGEGT. V lost 3 bases to trimming and J lost 0 bases, with 6 bases between them. The CDR3 has 14 amino acids. This CDR3 reads CASSYGYSYNEQFF. CDR3 sequence (DNA): TGTGCCAGCAGTTATGGTTACTCCTACAATGAGCAGTTCTTC.

This clonotype was observed a few times. The chain employs TRBV27 and TRBJ1-5; unclear D gene. The CDR3 loop spans 14 amino acids. CDR1 and CDR2 from the germline V gene are MNHEY and SMNVEV (reference sequence). Trimming left V 2 bases short and J 6 bases short, with 11 bases between. The CDR3 loop is CASSLTEAAQPQHF. The CDR3 DNA is TGTGCCAGCAGTTTAACAGAGGCGGCTCAGCCCCAGCATTTT.

The rearrangement uses TRBV4-2 and TRBJ2-1, with TRBD2 as a possible D gene (6 bases). Germline values: CDR1 LGHNA, CDR2 YNFKEQ. CDR3 length: 15 residues. The germline V and J ends were trimmed by 0 bases and 8 bases, with 14 bases remaining between them. The CDR3 nucleotides are TGTGCCAGCAGCCAAGAAAACTACCCGGGGGATGAGCAGTTCTTC. Its protein product is CASSQENYPGDEQFF.

The rearrangement uses TRBV5-1 and TRBJ2-3, with 7 bases that match TRBD2. The CDR3 is made up of 15 amino acids. The germline CDR1 and CDR2 sequences are SGHRS and YFSETQ. The V segment lost 7 bases and the J segment 1 base; nucleotides outside the gene matches: 9. CDR3 protein: CASSEFGRGTDTQYF. The CDR3 region has the DNA TGCGCCAGCTCCGAGTTTGGGAGGGGCACAGATACGCAGTATTTT.

This clonotype was found a few times. A junction end diverges from the germline sequence, so it may reflect a read error. Here the CDR3 reads CTTSSGLTSGAYNEQFF. CDR3 in DNA: TGTACCACCAGCAGTGGCCTGACTAGCGGGGCCTACAATGAGCAGTTCTTC. The chain uses TRBV15 and TRBJ2-1; 11 bases align to TRBD2. CDR3 length equals 17 residues. CDR1 LNHNV and CDR2 YYDKDF come from the germline V gene (reference sequence).